The source of this T cell receptor beta chain is a study of regulatory T cells in long-lasting Graves disease. Libraries of TCR beta came from iRepertoire HTBI primers plus Arm-PCR of CDR3 regions. TCRdb redid the calling of the multiplex PCR reads with MiXCR, one entry per CDR3 protein. The repertoire has more than 400,000 distinct CDR3 sequences, under 20% of them found once; the top ten carry 10% to 15%. The CDR3 covers 18 residues. The germline CDR1 and CDR2 sequences are LGHNA and YNFKEQ. V lost 0 bases and J 1 base, leaving 16 bases between the germline ends. As for time point: newly diagnosed GD, antithyroid drugs for less than 3 months. RNA extracted from PBMCs served as the sequencing template. This same sample was also part of a study on T cells in Graves' hyperthyroidism and ophthalmopathy.

This chain connects TRBV4-2 to TRBJ2-4; perhaps TRBD2 as D (6 bases). Material: peripheral blood mononuclear cells (PBMCs), obtained at new diagnosis, from a patient treated with antithyroid drugs. The receptor's source is a man aged 35 to 55 with Graves disease. CDR3 protein: CASSQDSGRIGAKNIQYF. The CDR3 DNA reads as TGTGCCAGCAGCCAAGATAGCGGCAGAATAGGGGCCAAAAACATTCAGTACTTC.